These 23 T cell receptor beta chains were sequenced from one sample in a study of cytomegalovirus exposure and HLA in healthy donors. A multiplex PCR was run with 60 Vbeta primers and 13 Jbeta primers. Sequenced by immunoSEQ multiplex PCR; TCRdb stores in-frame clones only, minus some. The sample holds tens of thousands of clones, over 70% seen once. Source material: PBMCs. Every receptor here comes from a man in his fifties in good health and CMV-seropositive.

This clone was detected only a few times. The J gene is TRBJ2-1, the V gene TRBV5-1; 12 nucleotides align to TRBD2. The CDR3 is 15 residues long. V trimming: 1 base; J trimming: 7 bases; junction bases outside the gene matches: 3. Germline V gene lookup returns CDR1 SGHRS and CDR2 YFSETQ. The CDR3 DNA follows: TGCGCCAGCAGCTTGCAGCTAGCGGGAGGGAATGAGCAGTTCTTC. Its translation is CASSLQLAGGNEQFF.

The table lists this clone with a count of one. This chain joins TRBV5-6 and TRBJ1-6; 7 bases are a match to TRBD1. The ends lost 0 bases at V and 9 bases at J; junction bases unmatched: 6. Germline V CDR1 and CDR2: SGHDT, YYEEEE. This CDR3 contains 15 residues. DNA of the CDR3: TGTGCCAGCAGCTTGGATTGGACAGGTTTTTCACCCCTCCACTTT. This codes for CASSLDWTGFSPLHF.

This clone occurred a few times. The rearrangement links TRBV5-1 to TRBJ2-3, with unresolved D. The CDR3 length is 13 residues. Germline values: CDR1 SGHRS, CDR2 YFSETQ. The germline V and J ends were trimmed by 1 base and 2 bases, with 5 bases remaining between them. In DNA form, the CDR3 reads TGCGCCAGCAGCTTGCTTCTCACAGATACGCAGTATTTT. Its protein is CASSLLLTDTQYF.

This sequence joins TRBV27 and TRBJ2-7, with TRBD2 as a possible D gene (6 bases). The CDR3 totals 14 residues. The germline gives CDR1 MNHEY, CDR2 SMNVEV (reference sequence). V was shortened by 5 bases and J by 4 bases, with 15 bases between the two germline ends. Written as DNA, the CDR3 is TGTGCCAGCAGTCCCGCCGGGGGTAGGTACGAGCAGTACTTC. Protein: CASSPAGGRYEQYF.

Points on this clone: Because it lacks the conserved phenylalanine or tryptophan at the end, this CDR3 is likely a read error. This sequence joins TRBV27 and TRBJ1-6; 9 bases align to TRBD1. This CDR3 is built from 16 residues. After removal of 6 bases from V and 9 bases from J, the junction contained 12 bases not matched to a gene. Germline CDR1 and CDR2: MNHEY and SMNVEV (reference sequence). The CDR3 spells CASRDPGQGFGSPLHL. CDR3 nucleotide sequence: TGTGCCAGCAGGGACCCGGGACAGGGCTTTGGTTCACCCCTCCACCTT.

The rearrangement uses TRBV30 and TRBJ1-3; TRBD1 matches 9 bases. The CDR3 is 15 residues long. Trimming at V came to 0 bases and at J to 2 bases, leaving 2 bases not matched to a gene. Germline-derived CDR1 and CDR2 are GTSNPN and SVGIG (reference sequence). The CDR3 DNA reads TGTGCCTGGAGTGTACGGACAGGGGCTGGAAACACCATATATTTT. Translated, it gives CAWSVRTGAGNTIYF.

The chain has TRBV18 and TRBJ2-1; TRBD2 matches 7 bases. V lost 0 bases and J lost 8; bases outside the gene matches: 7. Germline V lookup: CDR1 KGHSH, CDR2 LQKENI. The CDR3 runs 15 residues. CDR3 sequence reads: CASSPPREGRYEQFF. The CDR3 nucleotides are TGTGCCAGCTCACCACCGAGGGAGGGCCGTTATGAGCAGTTCTTC. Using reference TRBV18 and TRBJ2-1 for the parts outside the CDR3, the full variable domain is NAGVMQNPRHLVRRRGQEARLRCSPMKGHSHVYWYRQLPEEGLKFMVYLQKENIIDESGMPKERFSAEFPKEGPSILRIQQVVRGDSAAYFCASSPPREGRYEQFFGPGTRLTVL.

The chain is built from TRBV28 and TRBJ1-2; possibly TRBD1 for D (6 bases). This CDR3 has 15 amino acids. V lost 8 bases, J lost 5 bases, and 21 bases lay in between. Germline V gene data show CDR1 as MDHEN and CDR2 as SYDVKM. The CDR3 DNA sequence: TGTGCCAGCGCAGGACAGCAACTGGGGGTTTATGGCTACACCTTC. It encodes CASAGQQLGVYGYTF.

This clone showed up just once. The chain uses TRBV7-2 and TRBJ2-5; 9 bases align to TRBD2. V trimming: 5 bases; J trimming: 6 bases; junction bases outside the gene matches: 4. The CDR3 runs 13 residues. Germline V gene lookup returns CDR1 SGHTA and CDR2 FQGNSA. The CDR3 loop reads CASSGGGAKTQYF. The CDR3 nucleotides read TGTGCCAGCAGCGGCGGGGGGGCGAAGACCCAGTACTTC.

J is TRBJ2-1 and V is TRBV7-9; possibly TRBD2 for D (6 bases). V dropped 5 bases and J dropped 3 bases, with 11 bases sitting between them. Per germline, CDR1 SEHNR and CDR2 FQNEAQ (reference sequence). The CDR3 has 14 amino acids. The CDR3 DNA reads TGTGCCAGCAGCCCTGGGACTGGCTACAATGAGCAGTTCTTC. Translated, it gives CASSPGTGYNEQFF.

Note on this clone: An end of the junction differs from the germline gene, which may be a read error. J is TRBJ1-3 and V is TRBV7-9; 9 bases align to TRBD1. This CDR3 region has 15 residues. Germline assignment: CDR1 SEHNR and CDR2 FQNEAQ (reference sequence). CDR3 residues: CSSLQGAYSGNAIYF. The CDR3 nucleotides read TGTTCCAGCTTACAGGGGGCTTACTCTGGAAACGCCATATATTTT.

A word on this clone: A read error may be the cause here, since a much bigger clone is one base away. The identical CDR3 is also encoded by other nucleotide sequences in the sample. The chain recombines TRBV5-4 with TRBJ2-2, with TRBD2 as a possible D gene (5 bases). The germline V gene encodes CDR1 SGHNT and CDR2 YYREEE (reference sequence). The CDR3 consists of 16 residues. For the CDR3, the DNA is TGTGCCAGCAGCTTGGAGGGAGTACAGAACACAGGGGAGCTGTTTTTT. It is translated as CASSLEGVQNTGELFF.

The CDR3 sequence is CASTEQGNEQPQHF. DNA for the CDR3: TGTGCCAGCACAGAACAGGGTAATGAGCAGCCCCAGCATTTT. This chain connects TRBV7-9 to TRBJ1-5; D is perhaps TRBD1 (6 bases). Trimming removed 7 bases from V and 7 bases from J, with 17 bases in between. This CDR3 is 14 amino acids long. Germline CDR1 is SEHNR and CDR2 is FQNEAQ (reference sequence). Drawing the rest from reference TRBV7-9 and TRBJ1-5, the complete variable domain is DTGVSQNPRHKITKRGQNVTFRCDPISEHNRLYWYRQTLGQGPEFLTYFQNEAQLEKSRLLSDRFSAERPKGSFSTLEIQRTEQGDSAMYLCASTEQGNEQPQHFGDGTRLSIL.

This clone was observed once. The DNA of the CDR3 is TGCGCCAGCAGCCAAGAGCGGGGAGGGAACGAGCAGTACTTC. It specifies CASSQERGGNEQYF. The gene calls are TRBV4-1 and TRBJ2-7; TRBD2 matches at 7 bases. CDR1 MGHRA and CDR2 YSYEKL come from the germline V gene. V shed 0 bases, J shed 5 bases, and the junction held 4 bases outside the gene matches. The CDR3 has 14 amino acids.

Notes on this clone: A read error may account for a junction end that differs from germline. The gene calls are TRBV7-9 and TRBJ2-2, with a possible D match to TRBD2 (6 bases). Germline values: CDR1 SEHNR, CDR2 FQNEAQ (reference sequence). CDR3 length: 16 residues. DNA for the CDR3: TGTTCCAGCAGCTTAGCGAGCGGGCTTAGCACCGGGGAGCTGTTTTTT. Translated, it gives CSSSLASGLSTGELFF.

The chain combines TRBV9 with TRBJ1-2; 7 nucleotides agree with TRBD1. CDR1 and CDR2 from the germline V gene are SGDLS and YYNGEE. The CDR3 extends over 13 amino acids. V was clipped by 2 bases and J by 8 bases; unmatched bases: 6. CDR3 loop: CASSVLTGEGYTF. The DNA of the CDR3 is TGTGCCAGCAGCGTGTTAACAGGGGAAGGCTACACCTTC.

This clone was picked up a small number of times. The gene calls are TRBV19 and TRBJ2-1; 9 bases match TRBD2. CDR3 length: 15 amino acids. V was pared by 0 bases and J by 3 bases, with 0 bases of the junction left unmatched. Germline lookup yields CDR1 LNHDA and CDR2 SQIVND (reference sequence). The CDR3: CASSIDSGSYNEQFF. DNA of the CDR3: TGTGCCAGTAGTATAGATAGCGGGAGCTACAATGAGCAGTTCTTC.

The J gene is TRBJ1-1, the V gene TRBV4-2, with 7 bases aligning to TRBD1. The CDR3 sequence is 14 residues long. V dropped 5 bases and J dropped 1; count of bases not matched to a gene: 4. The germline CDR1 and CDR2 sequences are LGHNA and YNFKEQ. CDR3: CASSLAGGNTEAFF. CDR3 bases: TGTGCCAGCAGCTTGGCAGGGGGGAACACTGAAGCTTTCTTT.

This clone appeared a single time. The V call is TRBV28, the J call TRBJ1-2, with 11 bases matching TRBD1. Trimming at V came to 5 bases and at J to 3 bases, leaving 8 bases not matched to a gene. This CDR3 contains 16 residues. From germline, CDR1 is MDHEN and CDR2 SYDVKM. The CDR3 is CASSELRDRGYYGYTF. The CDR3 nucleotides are TGTGCCAGCAGTGAACTTAGGGACAGGGGGTACTATGGCTACACCTTC.

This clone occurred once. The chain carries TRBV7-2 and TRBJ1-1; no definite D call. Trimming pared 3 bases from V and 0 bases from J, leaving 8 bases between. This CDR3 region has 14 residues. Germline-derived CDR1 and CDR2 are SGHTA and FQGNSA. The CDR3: CASSLRRLNTEAFF. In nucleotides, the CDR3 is TGTGCCAGCAGCTTGCGGCGGTTGAACACTGAAGCTTTCTTT.

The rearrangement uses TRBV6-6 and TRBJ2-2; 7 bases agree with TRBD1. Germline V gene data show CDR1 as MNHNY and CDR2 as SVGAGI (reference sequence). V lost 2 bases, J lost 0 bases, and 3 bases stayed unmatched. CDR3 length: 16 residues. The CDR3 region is CASSYPGQTNTGELFF. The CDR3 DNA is TGTGCCAGCAGTTACCCGGGACAGACGAACACCGGGGAGCTGTTTTTT.

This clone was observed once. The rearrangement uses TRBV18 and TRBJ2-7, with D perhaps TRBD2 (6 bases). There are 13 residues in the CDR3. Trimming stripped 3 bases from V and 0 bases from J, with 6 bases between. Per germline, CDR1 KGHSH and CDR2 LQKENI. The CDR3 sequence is CASSPGSSYEQYF. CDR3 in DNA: TGTGCCAGCTCACCCGGGAGCTCCTACGAGCAGTACTTC.

The CDR3 is CASGIGAAYEQYF. The CDR3 region has the DNA TGTGCCAGCGGAATAGGAGCCGCCTACGAGCAGTACTTC. The chain carries TRBV28 and TRBJ2-5; D is ambiguous. The DNA end favors TRBJ2-7, so the J call may be wrong. CDR1 and CDR2 (germline): MDHEN, SYDVKM. CDR3 length: 13 amino acids.